This T cell receptor (beta chain) was identified in a study of blood T cell repertoires in COVID-19 (dated by TCRdb to the early 2020s). About the study as a whole: The collaborator samples originated in the United States, Italy and Spain and spanned the acute and convalescent phases of COVID-19. The prospective study material was composed of cDNA or gDNA derived from T cells, B-cell-depleted T cells, or PBMCs. Subjects who had been exposed to COVID-19, were actively infected with it, or had recovered from it provided the deeply sampled blood TCRbeta repertoires that made up the dataset. The repertoires were released in a freely available public database meant as a resource for research on the immune response to SARS-CoV-2. The samples were drawn from two sources: the first 160 participants of the ongoing ImmuneRACE study, and 1,254 subjects contributed by 6 global collaborators. Sample metadata almost always included a de-identified subject ID, COVID-19 status, age in years and sex. Where available, HLA class I and class II types were taken from metadata supplied by the sample provider and were not determined by assay-based typing.

Overall results and qualifications from the work: Clinical and demographic metadata were provided uncurated, with the amount varying by source and participant.

As concerns this clone: Its binding antigen is unknown. Per-base qualities were not stored, and no clone one base away is much larger.

The immunoSEQ Assay, a bias-controlled multiplex PCR, was used to amplify TCRbeta CDR3 regions from genomic DNA. Under the source paper's analysis protocol: Within the assay, amplification of reference gene primers was used to estimate how many nucleated cells each sample contained. To quantify the absolute abundance of each unique TCRbeta CDR3 rearrangement, sequence reads were collapsed and filtered. For each sample, productive Simpson clonality was calculated as the square root of Simpson's diversity index across productive rearrangements. The source is immuneACCESS, and TCRdb retained only in-frame sequences with V and J called. Part of the clones is not carried over; for the studies checked, unresolved V genes explain less than half of this, and the remainder is unexplained. The V and J calls and clone size come from that table; D and trimming were worked out from the DNA. Present in this sample are tens of thousands of clones, about four fifths of which were seen just once. The ten largest clones add up to roughly 28% of the sample.

Collaborating institutions collected whole blood in K2EDTA tubes following their own protocols. For TCRbeta analysis, collaborators shipped samples in one of three forms: frozen whole blood, isolated PBMCs, or DNA extracted from either of those sample types. The material sequenced was peripheral blood. The receptor was isolated from a man in his 70s with acute or convalescent COVID-19.

For the CDR3, the sequence is CASSPAGQGPREQYF. In nucleotides, the sequence is TGCGCCAGCAGCCCTGCGGGACAGGGGCCAAGGGAGCAGTACTTC. The chain employs TRBV5-1 and TRBJ2-7, with TRBD1 matching 10 junction bases. CDR1 SGHRS and CDR2 YFSETQ were looked up in the germline V gene. Unmatched junction bases come to 11, with V trimmed by 4 bases and J by 7 bases. From the cysteine through the phenylalanine, the CDR3 covers 15 amino acids. Of the read, only the CDR3 DNA is kept; its 45 bases are in frame from base 1. The CDR3, completed at both ends by the reference TRBV5-1 and TRBJ2-7 genes, gives the full variable domain KAGVTQTPRYLIKTRGQQVTLSCSPISGHRSVSWYQQTPGQGLQFLFEYFSETQRNKGNFPGRFSGRQFSNSRSEMNVSTLELGDSALYLCASSPAGQGPREQYFGPGTRLTVT.